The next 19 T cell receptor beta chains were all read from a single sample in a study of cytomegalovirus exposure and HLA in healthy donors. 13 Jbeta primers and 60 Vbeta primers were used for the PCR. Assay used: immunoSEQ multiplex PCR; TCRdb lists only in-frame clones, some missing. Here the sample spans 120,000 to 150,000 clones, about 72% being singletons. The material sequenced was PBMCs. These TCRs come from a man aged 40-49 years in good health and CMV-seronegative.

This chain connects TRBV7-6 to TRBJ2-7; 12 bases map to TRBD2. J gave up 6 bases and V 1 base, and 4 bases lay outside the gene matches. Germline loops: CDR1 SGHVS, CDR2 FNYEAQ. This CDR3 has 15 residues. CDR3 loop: CASSLGLAGVPEQYF. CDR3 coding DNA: TGTGCCAGCAGCTTAGGACTAGCGGGAGTCCCCGAGCAGTACTTC.

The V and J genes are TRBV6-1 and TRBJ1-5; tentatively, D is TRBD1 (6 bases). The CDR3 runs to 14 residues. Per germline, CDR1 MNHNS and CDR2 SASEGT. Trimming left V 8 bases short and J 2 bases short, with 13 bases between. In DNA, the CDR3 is TGTGCCAGCTGGAACAGGGCCGGCAATCAGCCCCAGCATTTT. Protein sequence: CASWNRAGNQPQHF.

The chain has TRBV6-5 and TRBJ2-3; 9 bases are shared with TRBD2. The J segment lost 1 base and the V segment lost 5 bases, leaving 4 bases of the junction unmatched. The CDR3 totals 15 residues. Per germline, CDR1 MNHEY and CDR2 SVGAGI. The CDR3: CASSRRLAGTDTQYF. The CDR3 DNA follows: TGTGCCAGCAGTCGCAGACTAGCGGGCACAGATACGCAGTATTTT.

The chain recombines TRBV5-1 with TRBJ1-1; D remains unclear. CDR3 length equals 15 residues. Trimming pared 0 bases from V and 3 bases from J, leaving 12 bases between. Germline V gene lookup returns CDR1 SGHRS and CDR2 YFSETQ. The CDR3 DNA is TGCGCCAGCAGCTTGGGGGCAGGCATAGACACTGAAGCTTTCTTT. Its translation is CASSLGAGIDTEAFF.

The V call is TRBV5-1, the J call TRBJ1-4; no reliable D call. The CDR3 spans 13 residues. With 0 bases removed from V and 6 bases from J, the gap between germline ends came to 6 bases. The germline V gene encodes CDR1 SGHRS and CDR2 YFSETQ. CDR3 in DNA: TGCGCCAGCAGCTTGGCGGTCGATGAAAAACTGTTTTTT. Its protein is CASSLAVDEKLFF.

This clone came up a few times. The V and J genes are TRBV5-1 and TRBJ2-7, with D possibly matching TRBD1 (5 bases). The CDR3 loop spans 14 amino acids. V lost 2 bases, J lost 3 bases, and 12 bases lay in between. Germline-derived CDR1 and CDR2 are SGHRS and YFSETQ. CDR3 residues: CASSFNTGNYEQYF. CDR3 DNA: TGCGCCAGCAGCTTTAACACAGGAAACTACGAGCAGTACTTC. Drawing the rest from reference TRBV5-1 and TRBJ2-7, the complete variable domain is KAGVTQTPRYLIKTRGQQVTLSCSPISGHRSVSWYQQTPGQGLQFLFEYFSETQRNKGNFPGRFSGRQFSNSRSEMNVSTLELGDSALYLCASSFNTGNYEQYFGPGTRLTVT.

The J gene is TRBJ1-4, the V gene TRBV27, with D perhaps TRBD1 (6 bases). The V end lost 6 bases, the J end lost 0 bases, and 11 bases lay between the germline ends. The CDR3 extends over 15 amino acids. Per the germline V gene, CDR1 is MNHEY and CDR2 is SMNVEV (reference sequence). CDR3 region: CASRYGQTTNEKLFF. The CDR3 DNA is TGTGCCAGCAGATACGGACAGACAACTAATGAAAAACTGTTTTTT.

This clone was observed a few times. The chain's CDR3 is CASSESRDLSNQPQHF. The CDR3 DNA follows: TGCGCCAGCAGTGAGTCGCGGGACCTTAGCAATCAGCCCCAGCATTTT. The chain is built from TRBV10-2 and TRBJ1-5, with a possible D match to TRBD1 (5 bases). Germline CDR1 WSHSY, CDR2 SAAADI. The ends were cut back, 0 bases at V and 0 bases at J, with 9 bases in the middle. The CDR3 has 16 amino acids.

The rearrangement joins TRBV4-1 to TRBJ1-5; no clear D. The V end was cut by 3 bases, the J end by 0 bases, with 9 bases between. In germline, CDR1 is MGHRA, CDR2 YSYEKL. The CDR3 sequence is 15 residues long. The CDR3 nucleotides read TGCGCCAGCAGCCACGCCGCCGGTAGCAATCAGCCCCAGCATTTT. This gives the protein CASSHAAGSNQPQHF.

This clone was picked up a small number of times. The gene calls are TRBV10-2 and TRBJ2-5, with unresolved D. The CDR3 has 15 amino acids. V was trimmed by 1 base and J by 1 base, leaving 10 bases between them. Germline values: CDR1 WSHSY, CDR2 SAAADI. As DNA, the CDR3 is TGCGCCAGCAGTGAGTTCGGGTCCATCCAAGAGACCCAGTACTTC. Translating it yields CASSEFGSIQETQYF.

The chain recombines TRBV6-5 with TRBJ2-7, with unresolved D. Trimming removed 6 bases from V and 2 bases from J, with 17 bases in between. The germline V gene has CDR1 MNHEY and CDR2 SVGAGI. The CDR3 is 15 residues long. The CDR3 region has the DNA TGTGCCAGCAGCCCTTATCCCGCGGCGACCTACGAGCAGTACTTC. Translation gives CASSPYPAATYEQYF.

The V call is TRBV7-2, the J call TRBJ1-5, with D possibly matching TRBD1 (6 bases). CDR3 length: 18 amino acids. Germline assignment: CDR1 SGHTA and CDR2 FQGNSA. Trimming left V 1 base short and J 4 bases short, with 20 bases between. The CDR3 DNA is TGTGCCAGCAGCTTAGTCCTAGTAGGCCAGGGGCCGAATCAGCCCCAGCATTTT. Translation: CASSLVLVGQGPNQPQHF.

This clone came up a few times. CDR3: CASSYVRGETEAFF. In nucleotides, the CDR3 is TGTGCCAGCAGTTACGTCAGGGGCGAGACTGAAGCTTTCTTT. This chain links TRBV6-6 with TRBJ1-1, with D possibly matching TRBD1 (6 bases). The CDR3 consists of 14 residues. The V end was cut by 2 bases, the J end by 5 bases, with 12 bases between. Germline CDR1 reads MNHNY; CDR2 reads SVGAGI (reference sequence).

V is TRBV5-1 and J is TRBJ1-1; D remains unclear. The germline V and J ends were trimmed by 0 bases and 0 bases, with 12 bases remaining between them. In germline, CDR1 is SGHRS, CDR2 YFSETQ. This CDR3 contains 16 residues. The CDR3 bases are TGCGCCAGCAGCTTGGTGTTGGGCAGCATGAACACTGAAGCTTTCTTT. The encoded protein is CASSLVLGSMNTEAFF.

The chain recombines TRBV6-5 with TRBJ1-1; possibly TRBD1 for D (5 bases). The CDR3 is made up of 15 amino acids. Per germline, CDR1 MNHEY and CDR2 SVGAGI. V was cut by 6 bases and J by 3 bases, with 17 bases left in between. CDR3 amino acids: CASRAQGAGHTEAFF. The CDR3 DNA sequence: TGTGCCAGCAGGGCGCAAGGCGCAGGGCACACTGAAGCTTTCTTT.

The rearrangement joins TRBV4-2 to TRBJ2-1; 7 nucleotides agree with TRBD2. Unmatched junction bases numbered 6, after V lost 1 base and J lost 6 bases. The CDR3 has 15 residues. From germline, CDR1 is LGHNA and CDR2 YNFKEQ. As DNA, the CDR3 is TGTGCCAGCAGCCAAGTGGCGGGAGACGGCAATGAGCAGTTCTTC. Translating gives CASSQVAGDGNEQFF.

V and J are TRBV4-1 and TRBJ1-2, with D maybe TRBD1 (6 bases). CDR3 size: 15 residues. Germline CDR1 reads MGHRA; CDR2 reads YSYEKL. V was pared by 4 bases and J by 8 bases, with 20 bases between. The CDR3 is CASSPRGGGGNGYTF. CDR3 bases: TGCGCCAGCAGCCCCCGGGGAGGGGGAGGTAACGGCTACACCTTC.

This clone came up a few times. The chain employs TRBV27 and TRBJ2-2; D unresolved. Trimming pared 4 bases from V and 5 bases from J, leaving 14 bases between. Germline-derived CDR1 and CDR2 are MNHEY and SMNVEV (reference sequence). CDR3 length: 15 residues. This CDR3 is CASSSILSRTGELFF. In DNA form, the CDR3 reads TGTGCCAGCAGTTCTATCCTTTCTAGGACCGGGGAGCTGTTTTTT.

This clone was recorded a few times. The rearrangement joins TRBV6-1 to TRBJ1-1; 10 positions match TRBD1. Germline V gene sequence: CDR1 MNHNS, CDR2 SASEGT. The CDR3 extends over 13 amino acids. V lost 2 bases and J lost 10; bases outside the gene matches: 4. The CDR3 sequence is CASSERTGGGAFF. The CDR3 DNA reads TGTGCCAGCAGTGAAAGGACAGGGGGGGGAGCTTTCTTT.